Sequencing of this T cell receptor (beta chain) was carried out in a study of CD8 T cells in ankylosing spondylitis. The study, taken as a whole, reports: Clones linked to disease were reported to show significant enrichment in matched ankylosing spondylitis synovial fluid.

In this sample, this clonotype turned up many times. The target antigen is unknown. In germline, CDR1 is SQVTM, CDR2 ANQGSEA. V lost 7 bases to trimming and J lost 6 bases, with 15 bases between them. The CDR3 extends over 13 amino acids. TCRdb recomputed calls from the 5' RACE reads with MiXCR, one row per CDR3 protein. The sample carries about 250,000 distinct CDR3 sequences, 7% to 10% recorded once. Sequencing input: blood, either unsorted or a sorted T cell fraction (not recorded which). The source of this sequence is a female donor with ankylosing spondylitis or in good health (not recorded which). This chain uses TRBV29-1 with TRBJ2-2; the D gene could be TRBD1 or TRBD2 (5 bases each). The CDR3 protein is CSATWGNPGELFF. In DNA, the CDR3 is TGCAGCGCCACATGGGGGAATCCCGGGGAGCTGTTTTTT.